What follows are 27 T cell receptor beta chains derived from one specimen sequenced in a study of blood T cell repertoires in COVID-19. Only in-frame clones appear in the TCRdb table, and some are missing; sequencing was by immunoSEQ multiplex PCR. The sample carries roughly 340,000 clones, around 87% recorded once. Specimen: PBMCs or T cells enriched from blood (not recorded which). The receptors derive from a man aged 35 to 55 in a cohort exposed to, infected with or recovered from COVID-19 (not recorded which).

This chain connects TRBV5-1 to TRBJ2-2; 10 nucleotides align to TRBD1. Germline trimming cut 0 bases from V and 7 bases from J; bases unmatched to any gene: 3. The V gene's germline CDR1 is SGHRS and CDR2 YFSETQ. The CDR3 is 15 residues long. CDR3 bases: TGCGCCAGCAGCTTGGCGGGACAGGGGAGCGGGGAGCTGTTTTTT. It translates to CASSLAGQGSGELFF.

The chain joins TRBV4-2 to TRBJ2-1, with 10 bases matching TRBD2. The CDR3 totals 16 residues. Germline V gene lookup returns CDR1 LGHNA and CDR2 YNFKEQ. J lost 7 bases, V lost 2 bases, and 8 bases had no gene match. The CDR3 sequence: CASSQPSGSVGNEQFF. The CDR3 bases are TGTGCCAGCAGCCAACCTAGCGGGAGTGTGGGGAATGAGCAGTTCTTC.

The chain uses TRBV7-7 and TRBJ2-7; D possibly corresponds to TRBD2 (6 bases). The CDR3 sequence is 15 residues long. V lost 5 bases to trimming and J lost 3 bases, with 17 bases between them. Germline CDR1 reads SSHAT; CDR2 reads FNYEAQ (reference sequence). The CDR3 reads CASSPQRAGIYEQYF. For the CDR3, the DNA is TGTGCCAGCAGCCCGCAGCGGGCGGGCATCTACGAGCAGTACTTC.

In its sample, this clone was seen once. In DNA form, the CDR3 reads TGTGCCAGCAGTTCCCCGAAGGCGGGCACCGGGGAGCTGTTTTTT. This translates into CASSSPKAGTGELFF. This chain connects TRBV28 to TRBJ2-2, with D tentatively TRBD2 (5 bases). The CDR3 runs 15 residues. Deletions cut 4 bases from V and 4 bases from J, with 13 bases between. Looked up from germline, CDR1 is MDHEN and CDR2 is SYDVKM.

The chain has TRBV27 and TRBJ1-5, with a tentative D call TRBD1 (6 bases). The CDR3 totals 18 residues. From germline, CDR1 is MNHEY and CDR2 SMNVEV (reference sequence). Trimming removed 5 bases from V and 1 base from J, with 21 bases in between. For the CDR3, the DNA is TGTGCCAGCAGTCCGAGAGGGGCAGGGGTAGGGAGCAATCAGCCCCAGCATTTT. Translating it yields CASSPRGAGVGSNQPQHF.

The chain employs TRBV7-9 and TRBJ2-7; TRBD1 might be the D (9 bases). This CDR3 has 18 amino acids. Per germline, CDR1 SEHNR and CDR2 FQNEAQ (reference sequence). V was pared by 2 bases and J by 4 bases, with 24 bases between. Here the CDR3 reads CASSLRGGQGLGSYEQYF. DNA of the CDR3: TGTGCCAGCAGCTTAAGAGGGGGACAGGGACTAGGGTCTTACGAGCAGTACTTC. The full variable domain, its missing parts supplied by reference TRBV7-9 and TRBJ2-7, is DTGVSQNPRHKITKRGQNVTFRCDPISEHNRLYWYRQTLGQGPEFLTYFQNEAQLEKSRLLSDRFSAERPKGSFSTLEIQRTEQGDSAMYLCASSLRGGQGLGSYEQYFGPGTRLTVT.

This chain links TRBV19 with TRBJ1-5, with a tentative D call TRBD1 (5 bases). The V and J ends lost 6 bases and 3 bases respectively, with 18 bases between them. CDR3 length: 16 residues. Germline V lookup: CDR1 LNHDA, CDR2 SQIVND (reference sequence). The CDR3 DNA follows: TGTGCCAGTAGCATCCAAGCGGGGCAGCTCAATCAGCCCCAGCATTTT. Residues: CASSIQAGQLNQPQHF.

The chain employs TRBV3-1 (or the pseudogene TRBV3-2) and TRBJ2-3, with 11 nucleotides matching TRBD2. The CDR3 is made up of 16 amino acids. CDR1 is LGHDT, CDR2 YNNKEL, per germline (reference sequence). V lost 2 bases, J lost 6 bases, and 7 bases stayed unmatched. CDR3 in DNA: TGTGCCAGCAGCCAAATAGCGGGAGGGTTAACGGATACGCAGTATTTT. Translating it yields CASSQIAGGLTDTQYF.

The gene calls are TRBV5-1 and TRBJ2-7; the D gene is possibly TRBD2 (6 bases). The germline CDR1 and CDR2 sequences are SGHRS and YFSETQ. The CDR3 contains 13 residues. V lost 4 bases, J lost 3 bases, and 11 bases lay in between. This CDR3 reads CASSRSGVYEQYF. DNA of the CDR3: TGCGCCAGCAGCAGATCGGGAGTCTACGAGCAGTACTTC.

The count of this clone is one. The chain's CDR3 is CSVFGDRGRSGYTF. Written as DNA, the CDR3 is TGCAGCGTTTTTGGGGACAGGGGGCGGTCTGGCTACACCTTC. This chain links TRBV29-1 with TRBJ1-2; 12 bases fit TRBD1. The CDR3 spans 14 residues. The germline V gene encodes CDR1 SQVTM and CDR2 ANQGSEA. After removal of 5 bases from V and 7 bases from J, the junction contained 8 bases not matched to a gene.

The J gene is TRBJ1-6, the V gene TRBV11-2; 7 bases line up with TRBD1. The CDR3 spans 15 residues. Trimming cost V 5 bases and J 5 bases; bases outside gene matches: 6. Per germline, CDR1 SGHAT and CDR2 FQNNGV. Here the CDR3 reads CASSTGQADNSPLHF. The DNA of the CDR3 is TGTGCCAGCAGCACCGGACAGGCCGATAATTCACCCCTCCACTTT.

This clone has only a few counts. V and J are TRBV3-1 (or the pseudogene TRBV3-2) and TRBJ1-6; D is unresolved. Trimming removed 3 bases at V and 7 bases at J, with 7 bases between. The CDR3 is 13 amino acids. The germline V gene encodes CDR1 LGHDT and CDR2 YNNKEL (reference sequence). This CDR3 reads CASSQRRNSPLHF. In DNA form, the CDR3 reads TGTGCCAGCAGCCAGCGCCGCAATTCACCCCTCCACTTT.

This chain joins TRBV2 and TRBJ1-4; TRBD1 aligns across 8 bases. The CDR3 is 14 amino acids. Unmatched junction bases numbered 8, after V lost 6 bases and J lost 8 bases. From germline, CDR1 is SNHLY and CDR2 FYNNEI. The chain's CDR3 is CASSETGDVEKLFF. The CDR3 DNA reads TGTGCCAGCAGCGAGACAGGGGACGTGGAAAAACTGTTTTTT.

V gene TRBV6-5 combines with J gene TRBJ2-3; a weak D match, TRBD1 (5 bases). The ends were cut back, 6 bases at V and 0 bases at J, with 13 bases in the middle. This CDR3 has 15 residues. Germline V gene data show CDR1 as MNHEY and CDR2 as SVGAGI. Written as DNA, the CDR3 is TGTGCCAGCAGGGACACTTTAACTAGCACAGATACGCAGTATTTT. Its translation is CASRDTLTSTDTQYF.

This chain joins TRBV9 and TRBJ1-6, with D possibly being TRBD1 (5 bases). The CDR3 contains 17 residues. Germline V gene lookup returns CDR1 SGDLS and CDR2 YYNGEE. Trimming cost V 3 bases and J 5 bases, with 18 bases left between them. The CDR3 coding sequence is TGTGCCAGCAGCGCCGGTCCGGGGGAGTCGGATAATTCACCCCTCCACTTT. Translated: CASSAGPGESDNSPLHF.

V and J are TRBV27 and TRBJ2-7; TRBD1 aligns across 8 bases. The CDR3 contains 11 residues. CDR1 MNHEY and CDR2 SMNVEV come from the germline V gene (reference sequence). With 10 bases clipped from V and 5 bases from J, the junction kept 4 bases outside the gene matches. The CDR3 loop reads CATRGLHEQYF. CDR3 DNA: TGTGCCACCAGGGGGCTACACGAGCAGTACTTC.

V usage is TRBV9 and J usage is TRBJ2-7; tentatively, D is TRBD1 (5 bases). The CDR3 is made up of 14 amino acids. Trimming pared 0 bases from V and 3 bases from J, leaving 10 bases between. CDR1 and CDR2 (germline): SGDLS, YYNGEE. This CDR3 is CASSVGQGGYEQYF. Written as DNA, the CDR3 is TGTGCCAGCAGCGTAGGCCAGGGCGGCTACGAGCAGTACTTC.

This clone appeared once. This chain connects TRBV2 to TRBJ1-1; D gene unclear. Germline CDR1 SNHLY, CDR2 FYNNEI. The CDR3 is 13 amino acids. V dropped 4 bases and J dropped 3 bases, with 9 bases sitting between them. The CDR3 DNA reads TGTGCCAGCAGTGTTTACCGGGACACTGAAGCTTTCTTT. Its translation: CASSVYRDTEAFF.

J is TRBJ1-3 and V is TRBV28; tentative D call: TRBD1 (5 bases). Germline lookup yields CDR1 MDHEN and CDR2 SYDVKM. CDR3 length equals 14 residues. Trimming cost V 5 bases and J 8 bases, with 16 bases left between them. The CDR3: CASSRQSLAHTIYF. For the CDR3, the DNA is TGTGCCAGCAGTAGACAGTCCCTGGCCCACACCATATATTTT.

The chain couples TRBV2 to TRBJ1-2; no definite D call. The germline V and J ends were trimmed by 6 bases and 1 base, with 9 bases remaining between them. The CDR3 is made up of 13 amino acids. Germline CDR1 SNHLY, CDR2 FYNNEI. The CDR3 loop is CASRKQINYGYTF. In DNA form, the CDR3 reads TGTGCCAGCAGAAAACAGATTAACTATGGCTACACCTTC.

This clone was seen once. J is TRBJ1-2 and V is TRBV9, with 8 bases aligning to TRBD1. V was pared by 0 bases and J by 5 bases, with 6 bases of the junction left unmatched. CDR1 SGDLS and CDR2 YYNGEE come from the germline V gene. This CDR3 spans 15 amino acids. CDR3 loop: CASSVVDRAGYGYTF. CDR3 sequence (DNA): TGTGCCAGCAGCGTAGTGGACAGGGCTGGTTATGGCTACACCTTC.

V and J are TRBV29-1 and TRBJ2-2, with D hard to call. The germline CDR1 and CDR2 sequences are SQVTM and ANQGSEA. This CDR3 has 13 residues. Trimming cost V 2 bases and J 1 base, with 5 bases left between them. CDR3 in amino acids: CSVEILNTGELFF. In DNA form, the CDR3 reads TGCAGCGTTGAAATCCTGAACACCGGGGAGCTGTTTTTT.

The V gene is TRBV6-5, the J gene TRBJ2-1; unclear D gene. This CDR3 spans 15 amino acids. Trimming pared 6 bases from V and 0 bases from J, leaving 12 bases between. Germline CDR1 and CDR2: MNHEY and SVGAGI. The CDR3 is CASRATRSSYNEQFF. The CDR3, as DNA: TGTGCCAGCAGAGCGACTCGCAGCTCCTACAATGAGCAGTTCTTC.

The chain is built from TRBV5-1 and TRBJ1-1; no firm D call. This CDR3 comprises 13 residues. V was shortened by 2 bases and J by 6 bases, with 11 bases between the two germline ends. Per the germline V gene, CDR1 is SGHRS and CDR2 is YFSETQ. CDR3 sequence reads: CASSFSGEAEAFF. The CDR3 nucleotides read TGCGCCAGCAGCTTCTCCGGGGAGGCTGAAGCTTTCTTT.

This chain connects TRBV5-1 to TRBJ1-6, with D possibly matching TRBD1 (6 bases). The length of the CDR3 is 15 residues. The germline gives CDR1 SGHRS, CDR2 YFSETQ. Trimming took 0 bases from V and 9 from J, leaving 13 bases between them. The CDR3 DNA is TGCGCCAGCAGCTTGGGACAGGACGGTCGTTCACCCCTCCACTTT. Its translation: CASSLGQDGRSPLHF.

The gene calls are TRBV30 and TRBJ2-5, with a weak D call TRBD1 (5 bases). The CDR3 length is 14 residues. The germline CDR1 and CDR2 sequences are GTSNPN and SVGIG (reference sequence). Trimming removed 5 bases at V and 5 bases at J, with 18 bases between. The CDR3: CAWAKGRLWETQYF. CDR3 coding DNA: TGTGCCTGGGCTAAGGGGCGTCTGTGGGAGACCCAGTACTTC. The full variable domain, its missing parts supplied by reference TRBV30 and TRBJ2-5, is SQTIHQWPATLVQPVGSPLSLECTVEGTSNPNLYWYRQAAGRGLQLLFYSVGIGQISSEVPQNLSASRPQDRQFILSSKKLLLSDSGFYLCAWAKGRLWETQYFGPGTRLLVL.

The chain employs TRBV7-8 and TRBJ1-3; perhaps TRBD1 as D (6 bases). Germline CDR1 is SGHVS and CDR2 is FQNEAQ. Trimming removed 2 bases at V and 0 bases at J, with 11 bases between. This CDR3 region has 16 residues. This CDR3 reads CASSLLGASSGNTIYF. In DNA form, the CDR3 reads TGTGCCAGCAGCTTACTGGGGGCGAGCTCTGGAAACACCATATATTTT.